The 26 T cell receptor beta chains given below trace back to one sample, sequenced in a study of T-cell reconstitution after alpha-beta-depleted transplantation in children. This sample's TCRbeta library carried unique molecular identifier barcodes. MiXCR, applied by TCRdb to the PCR reads, yields one record per CDR3 protein. The sample shows about a million distinct CDR3 sequences, about 30% of them seen only once. This specimen was PBMCs, mostly from graft donor cells, taken 360 days after TCRalphabeta/CD19-depleted stem cell transplant. The origin of the receptors is a boy in the first two years of life who had a stem cell transplant for SCID, so the T cells may come from the graft donor.

This clonotype came up a few times. CDR3 coding DNA: TGTGCCAGCAGCCAAGATCCAAGGTTACCCCAAGAGACCCAGTACTTC. Protein product: CASSQDPRLPQETQYF. The V gene is TRBV3-1, the J gene TRBJ2-5; D remains unclear. V gave up 0 bases and J gave up 1 base, with 12 bases separating them. Germline CDR1 reads LGHDT; CDR2 reads YNNKEL (reference sequence). This CDR3 contains 16 residues.

In nucleotides, the CDR3 is TGTGCCAGCAGTCTAAGTGACAGGGATAATTCACCCCTCCACTTT. As protein: CASSLSDRDNSPLHF. The chain joins TRBV12-3 or TRBV12-4 to TRBJ1-6; 7 bases align to TRBD1. This CDR3 contains 15 residues. V lost 5 bases, J lost 5 bases, and 6 bases stayed unmatched.

The J gene is TRBJ2-5, the V gene TRBV7-7; 11 bases agree with TRBD2. Germline loops: CDR1 SSHAT, CDR2 FNYEAQ (reference sequence). This CDR3 contains 17 residues. The V segment lost 1 base and the J segment 2 bases; nucleotides outside the gene matches: 6. The DNA of the CDR3 is TGTGCCAGCAGCTTAGTAGCTCGGACTAGCGGGCAAGAGACCCAGTACTTC. Its protein product is CASSLVARTSGQETQYF.

The genes are TRBV9 and TRBJ2-7; 11 bases map to TRBD2. Germline V lookup: CDR1 SGDLS, CDR2 YYNGEE. The CDR3 runs 15 residues. J lost 2 bases, V lost 3 bases, and 4 bases had no gene match. CDR3 sequence reads: CASSALAGGTYEQYF. In DNA, the CDR3 is TGTGCCAGCAGCGCGCTAGCGGGGGGAACCTACGAGCAGTACTTC. The whole variable domain, remainder taken from reference TRBV9 and TRBJ2-7, is DSGVTQTPKHLITATGQRVTLRCSPRSGDLSVYWYQQSLDQGLQFLIQYYNGEERAKGNILERFSAQQFPDLHSELNLSSLELGDSALYFCASSALAGGTYEQYFGPGTRLTVT.

This clonotype occurred a few times. The chain carries TRBV12-3 or TRBV12-4 and TRBJ2-2, with TRBD2 as a possible D gene (6 bases). This CDR3 region has 15 residues. V gave up 5 bases and J gave up 2 bases, with 12 bases separating them. The CDR3 nucleotides read TGTGCCAGCAGTGCCGGGACTCATAACACCGGGGAGCTGTTTTTT. It yields the protein CASSAGTHNTGELFF.

V and J are TRBV9 and TRBJ2-1; 10 bases match TRBD1. J was trimmed by 8 bases and V by 4 bases; bases with no gene match: 12. Germline V CDR1 and CDR2: SGDLS, YYNGEE. This CDR3 spans 16 amino acids. Written as DNA, the CDR3 is TGTGCCAGCAGCCGCCAGCCTGGGGGACAGGGGCATGAGCAGTTCTTC. This gives the protein CASSRQPGGQGHEQFF.

This clonotype was observed a handful of times. The genes are TRBV12-3 or TRBV12-4 and TRBJ1-1; D is perhaps TRBD1 (5 bases). Trimming stripped 7 bases from V and 1 base from J, with 7 bases between. The CDR3 has 12 amino acids. The chain's CDR3 is CASTGGNTEAFF. As DNA, the CDR3 is TGTGCCAGCACCGGGGGGAACACTGAAGCTTTCTTT.

In DNA, the CDR3 is TGTGCCAGTAAGGAGGGGCTGAACACCGGGGAGCTGTTTTTT. As protein: CASKEGLNTGELFF. The chain is built from TRBV19 and TRBJ2-2, with D possibly being TRBD2 (6 bases). The V end was cut by 7 bases, the J end by 1 base, with 10 bases between. CDR3 length: 14 residues. Germline V gene data show CDR1 as LNHDA and CDR2 as SQIVND (reference sequence).

This clonotype was seen a single time. The V gene is TRBV27, the J gene TRBJ2-7; 7 bases map to TRBD1. The CDR3 sequence is 16 residues long. Trimming took 2 bases from V and 1 from J; bases not matched to a gene: 8. Germline assignment: CDR1 MNHEY and CDR2 SMNVEV (reference sequence). DNA of the CDR3: TGTGCCAGCAGTTTAAGGGAAGACAGGGCGTCCTACGAGCAGTACTTC. It specifies CASSLREDRASYEQYF.

This clonotype was observed a few times. The J gene is TRBJ2-3, the V gene TRBV7-7, with D possibly TRBD1 on 6 matching bases. CDR3 length: 13 amino acids. Germline V gene sequence: CDR1 SSHAT, CDR2 FNYEAQ (reference sequence). V lost 3 bases and J lost 5, with 9 bases in between. CDR3 coding DNA: TGTGCCAGCAGCTTGCTCAGGGGAGATACGCAGTATTTT. Amino acid sequence: CASSLLRGDTQYF.

The chain is built from TRBV20-1 and TRBJ2-3, with TRBD1 matching over 7 bases. The junction had 10 bases not matched to a gene; V was cut back by 6 bases and J by 1 base. Germline V CDR1 and CDR2: DFQATT, SNEGSKA (reference sequence). The CDR3 extends over 15 amino acids. The CDR3 bases are TGCAGTGCCCCTAGCCTAGGGGGCGGCACAGATACGCAGTATTTT. Translating gives CSAPSLGGGTDTQYF.

The V call is TRBV15, the J call TRBJ2-5; D might be TRBD2 (5 bases). The CDR3 is 16 amino acids. CDR1 and CDR2 from the germline V gene are LNHNV and YYDKDF (reference sequence). Trimming took off 1 base at V and 3 bases at J, with 15 bases between the two ends. CDR3 loop: CATSRASTRRKETQYF. CDR3 bases: TGTGCCACCAGCAGAGCCAGTACTAGACGAAAAGAGACCCAGTACTTC.

This chain uses TRBV29-1 with TRBJ2-3; D may match TRBD1 or TRBD2 (6 bases each). Deletions cut 4 bases from V and 2 bases from J, with 16 bases between. This CDR3 region has 15 residues. Germline CDR1 is SQVTM and CDR2 is ANQGSEA. Here the CDR3 reads CSVARGRSNTDTQYF. The CDR3 DNA reads as TGCAGCGTTGCCCGGGGGCGAAGTAACACAGATACGCAGTATTTT.

The chain has TRBV11-2 and TRBJ2-3; 8 bases are a match to TRBD2. Germline V gene data show CDR1 as SGHAT and CDR2 as FQNNGV. There are 17 residues in the CDR3. V shed 5 bases and J 3 bases; nucleotides not matched to a gene: 13. CDR3 protein: CASSPWGSGEFTDTQYF. CDR3 nucleotides: TGTGCCAGCAGCCCCTGGGGTAGCGGGGAATTTACAGATACGCAGTATTTT.

V gene TRBV7-9 combines with J gene TRBJ1-1; D uncertain. There are 13 residues in the CDR3. V shed 5 bases and J shed 0 bases, with 7 bases lying between them. Germline CDR1 SEHNR, CDR2 FQNEAQ (reference sequence). CDR3 coding DNA: TGTGCCAGCAGCGCAAGCGTGAACACTGAAGCTTTCTTT. Its protein product is CASSASVNTEAFF. The full variable domain, with the rest looked up from reference TRBV7-9 and TRBJ1-1, is DTGVSQNPRHKITKRGQNVTFRCDPISEHNRLYWYRQTLGQGPEFLTYFQNEAQLEKSRLLSDRFSAERPKGSFSTLEIQRTEQGDSAMYLCASSASVNTEAFFGQGTRLTVV.

This chain links TRBV5-1 with TRBJ2-1; D is uncertain. The ends were cut back, 1 base at V and 2 bases at J, with 10 bases in the middle. Germline-derived CDR1 and CDR2 are SGHRS and YFSETQ. CDR3 length: 15 residues. In DNA form, the CDR3 reads TGCGCCAGCAGCTTGTTCGGGCCCACCTACAATGAGCAGTTCTTC. This translates into CASSLFGPTYNEQFF.

The sample holds a few counts of this clonotype. This rearrangement joins TRBV28 to TRBJ2-1; D is unclear. Trimming left V 3 bases short and J 4 bases short, with 7 bases between. The CDR3 consists of 13 residues. Germline V gene sequence: CDR1 MDHEN, CDR2 SYDVKM. CDR3 sequence: CASSFQVYNEQFF. CDR3 DNA: TGTGCCAGCAGTTTCCAAGTGTACAATGAGCAGTTCTTC.

In its sample, this clonotype was seen a few times. The chain carries TRBV4-3 and TRBJ2-7; D is perhaps TRBD1 (5 bases). V lost 1 base and J lost 5, with 18 bases in between. The CDR3 covers 16 residues. Germline values: CDR1 LGHNA, CDR2 YSLEER. Here the CDR3 reads CASSQVGAARLHEQYF. The CDR3 DNA is TGCGCCAGCAGCCAAGTTGGGGCAGCGAGGCTGCACGAGCAGTACTTC.

The genes are TRBV29-1 and TRBJ2-5; the D is unclear. The CDR3 runs to 10 residues. V dropped 7 bases and J dropped 4 bases, with 7 bases sitting between them. Germline CDR1 reads SQVTM; CDR2 reads ANQGSEA. Here the CDR3 reads CSAVGETQYF. CDR3 nucleotide sequence: TGCAGCGCCGTCGGAGAGACCCAGTACTTC.

The chain combines TRBV5-1 with TRBJ1-2, with D perhaps TRBD1 (5 bases). The germline CDR1 and CDR2 sequences are SGHRS and YFSETQ. The CDR3 is 16 amino acids. V shed 2 bases and J shed 8 bases, with 22 bases lying between them. The DNA for the CDR3 is TGCGCCAGCAGCTTTGTGGCTTCCAGGGACGTCTACGGCTACACCTTC. Its translation: CASSFVASRDVYGYTF.

V and J are TRBV3-1 and TRBJ2-1; perhaps TRBD2 as D (5 bases). CDR3 length: 16 amino acids. The germline V gene has CDR1 LGHDT and CDR2 YNNKEL (reference sequence). Trimming shortened V by 3 bases and J by 1 base, and 13 bases separated the two germline ends. The CDR3 is CASSHGRRASYNEQFF. The DNA of the CDR3 is TGTGCCAGCAGCCATGGTCGGCGGGCTTCCTACAATGAGCAGTTCTTC.

The chain links TRBV6-5 to TRBJ1-5; 7 bases align to TRBD1. The junction had 12 bases not matched to a gene; V was cut back by 6 bases and J by 7 bases. This CDR3 has 15 residues. Germline-derived CDR1 and CDR2 are MNHEY and SVGAGI. CDR3 residues: CASSPGQARGQPQHF. The CDR3 DNA sequence: TGTGCCAGCAGCCCTGGACAGGCCCGGGGGCAGCCCCAGCATTTT.

This chain joins TRBV7-8 and TRBJ2-1, with D perhaps being TRBD1 or TRBD2 (5 bases each). CDR3 length: 14 residues. V dropped 6 bases and J dropped 3 bases, with 12 bases sitting between them. In germline, CDR1 is SGHVS, CDR2 FQNEAQ. The CDR3 reads CASSGQGDYNEQFF. The CDR3 DNA is TGTGCCAGCAGTGGGCAGGGAGACTACAATGAGCAGTTCTTC.

This clonotype came up a few times. This chain links TRBV20-1 with TRBJ2-1; D is possibly TRBD2 (6 bases). In germline, CDR1 is DFQATT, CDR2 SNEGSKA (reference sequence). This CDR3 contains 14 residues. The V end was cut by 3 bases, the J end by 6 bases, with 15 bases between. The CDR3 coding sequence is TGCAGTGCTAGGCCGCGGGGAGACTTCAATGAGCAGTTCTTC. Its protein product is CSARPRGDFNEQFF.

This clonotype was seen a handful of times. This chain joins TRBV27 and TRBJ2-1, with 14 positions matching TRBD2. The CDR3 totals 17 residues. Germline loops: CDR1 MNHEY, CDR2 SMNVEV (reference sequence). V dropped 7 bases and J dropped 5; count of bases not matched to a gene: 10. For the CDR3, the DNA is TGTGCCAGCACCAGACTAGCGGGGGGGCTTTCTAACAATGAGCAGTTCTTC. Its protein is CASTRLAGGLSNNEQFF.

The rearrangement uses TRBV3-1 and TRBJ2-5, with D perhaps TRBD2 (6 bases). The CDR3 runs to 16 residues. The germline CDR1 and CDR2 sequences are LGHDT and YNNKEL (reference sequence). V lost 0 bases and J lost 1, with 12 bases in between. The CDR3 spells CASSQDPWGVQETQYF. The DNA for the CDR3 is TGTGCCAGCAGCCAAGATCCTTGGGGGGTCCAAGAGACCCAGTACTTC.